This is a list of T cell receptor beta chains from one sample in a study of blood T cell repertoires in COVID-19. The assay was immunoSEQ multiplex PCR, and TCRdb's table has in-frame clones only and misses some. The sample includes 240,000 or so clones, about 89% of them seen just once. The sample was PBMCs or T cells enriched from blood (not recorded which). The receptors here all came from a middle-aged man who had recovered from COVID-19. The CDR3 runs from the conserved cysteine through the conserved F or W. A D gene is named only where the DNA matches it firmly. Only part of the rows carry a size: once, few, many, or a class if the clone is expanded.

j_gene: TRBJ2-1; v_gene: TRBV21-1; d_gene: -; abundance: -; CDR3aa: CASSNVKGIYNEQFF; CDR3nt: TGTGCCAGCAGCAATGTTAAGGGGATCTACAATGAGCAGTTCTTC
j_gene: TRBJ2-2; v_gene: TRBV4-3; d_gene: TRBD2; abundance: -; CDR3aa: CASSPRGLAPGELFF; CDR3nt: TGCGCCAGCAGCCCTCGGGGACTAGCCCCCGGGGAGCTGTTTTTT
j_gene: TRBJ2-7; v_gene: TRBV19; d_gene: TRBD1; abundance: -; CDR3aa: CASTATGTYEQYF; CDR3nt: TGTGCCAGTACCGCGACAGGGACCTACGAGCAGTACTTC
j_gene: TRBJ2-7; v_gene: TRBV28; d_gene: -; abundance: once; CDR3aa: CASSLTIGGIDF; CDR3nt: TGTGCCAGCAGTTTAACTATTGGCGGGATCGACTTC
j_gene: TRBJ1-5; v_gene: TRBV7-9; d_gene: TRBD1; abundance: -; CDR3aa: CASSLTGEVQPQHF; CDR3nt: TGTGCCAGCAGCTTAACAGGGGAGGTTCAGCCCCAGCATTTT
j_gene: TRBJ2-7; v_gene: TRBV5-5; d_gene: TRBD2; abundance: -; CDR3aa: CASSLGLAGSPYEQYF; CDR3nt: TGTGCCAGCAGCTTGGGTCTAGCGGGGAGCCCCTACGAGCAGTACTTC
j_gene: TRBJ1-1; v_gene: TRBV9; d_gene: -; abundance: -; CDR3aa: CASSVAPRGTEAFF; CDR3nt: TGTGCCAGCAGCGTAGCGCCGCGGGGCACTGAAGCTTTCTTT
j_gene: TRBJ2-7; v_gene: TRBV7-9; d_gene: -; abundance: once; CDR3aa: CASSSELGQHVEQYF; CDR3nt: TGTGCCAGCAGCTCCGAACTCGGACAGCACGTCGAGCAGTACTTC
j_gene: TRBJ1-2; v_gene: TRBV28; d_gene: -; abundance: -; CDR3aa: CASSQIQYGYTF; CDR3nt: TGTGCCAGCAGTCAGATACAATATGGCTACACCTTC
j_gene: TRBJ2-2; v_gene: TRBV7-9; d_gene: TRBD2; abundance: -; CDR3aa: CASSSRLAGENTGELFF; CDR3nt: TGTGCCAGCAGCTCCCGGCTAGCGGGGGAGAACACCGGGGAGCTGTTTTTT
j_gene: TRBJ1-6; v_gene: TRBV19; d_gene: -; abundance: few; CDR3aa: CASSIGSRRNSPLHF; CDR3nt: TGTGCCAGTAGCATAGGGAGTCGGAGAAATTCACCCCTCCACTTT
j_gene: TRBJ2-7; v_gene: TRBV11-2; d_gene: TRBD2; abundance: -; CDR3aa: CASSLTTAGGREQYF; CDR3nt: TGTGCCAGCAGCTTAACAACAGCGGGAGGCCGGGAGCAGTACTTC
j_gene: TRBJ2-3; v_gene: TRBV5-4; d_gene: TRBD2; abundance: -; CDR3aa: CASSPGTSGGPSTDTQYF; CDR3nt: TGTGCCAGCAGCCCTGGGACTAGCGGGGGTCCTAGCACAGATACGCAGTATTTT
j_gene: TRBJ2-6; v_gene: TRBV7-2; d_gene: -; abundance: -; CDR3aa: CASSFAGVSSGANVLTF; CDR3nt: TGTGCCAGCAGCTTTGCAGGGGTTAGCTCTGGGGCCAACGTCCTGACTTTC
j_gene: TRBJ1-4; v_gene: TRBV28; d_gene: -; abundance: -; CDR3aa: CASSPLTGTPSTNEKLFF; CDR3nt: TGTGCCAGCAGTCCCCTGACAGGCACCCCTTCAACTAATGAAAAACTGTTTTTT
j_gene: TRBJ1-4; v_gene: TRBV5-4; d_gene: -; abundance: -; CDR3aa: CASSSKKEGNEKLFF; CDR3nt: TGTGCCAGCAGCTCGAAGAAGGAGGGTAATGAAAAACTGTTTTTT
j_gene: TRBJ2-7; v_gene: TRBV4-1; d_gene: TRBD1; abundance: -; CDR3aa: CASSPRDSPYEQYF; CDR3nt: TGCGCCAGCAGCCCCCGGGACAGCCCCTACGAGCAGTACTTC
j_gene: TRBJ2-2; v_gene: TRBV25-1; d_gene: -; abundance: -; CDR3aa: CASSEIGGVGSTGELFF; CDR3nt: TGTGCCAGCAGTGAAATAGGGGGTGTTGGTTCCACCGGGGAGCTGTTTTTT
j_gene: TRBJ2-3; v_gene: TRBV6-5; d_gene: TRBD2; abundance: -; CDR3aa: CASSSRGGSTDTQYF; CDR3nt: TGTGCCAGCAGTTCACGGGGGGGCAGCACAGATACGCAGTATTTT
j_gene: TRBJ2-7; v_gene: TRBV18; d_gene: -; abundance: -; CDR3aa: CASSPLQYEQYF; CDR3nt: TGTGCCAGCTCACCACTCCAGTACGAGCAGTACTTC
j_gene: TRBJ2-6; v_gene: TRBV11-2; d_gene: -; abundance: -; CDR3aa: CASSFREAVSGANVLTF; CDR3nt: TGTGCCAGCAGCTTCCGAGAGGCGGTCTCTGGGGCCAACGTCCTGACTTTC
j_gene: TRBJ2-7; v_gene: TRBV30; d_gene: TRBD1; abundance: -; CDR3aa: CAWSRTGFPYEQYF; CDR3nt: TGTGCCTGGAGCCGGACAGGGTTCCCCTACGAGCAGTACTTC
j_gene: TRBJ1-4; v_gene: TRBV28; d_gene: -; abundance: -; CDR3aa: CASSSIRTVNEKLFF; CDR3nt: TGTGCCAGCAGTTCCATACGGACAGTTAATGAAAAACTGTTTTTT
j_gene: TRBJ2-1; v_gene: TRBV9; d_gene: TRBD2; abundance: -; CDR3aa: CASSDNILAANNEQFF; CDR3nt: TGTGCCAGCAGCGACAACATACTAGCGGCCAACAATGAGCAGTTCTTC
j_gene: TRBJ2-2; v_gene: TRBV14; d_gene: -; abundance: -; CDR3aa: CASSRQVNTGELFF; CDR3nt: TGTGCCAGCAGCCGACAGGTGAACACCGGGGAGCTGTTTTTT
j_gene: TRBJ2-7; v_gene: TRBV7-9; d_gene: -; abundance: -; CDR3aa: CASSPRYDEQYF; CDR3nt: TGTGCCAGCAGCCCTCGGTACGATGAGCAGTACTTC
j_gene: TRBJ2-3; v_gene: TRBV19; d_gene: TRBD2; abundance: once; CDR3aa: CASNPRLASSTDTQYF; CDR3nt: TGTGCCAGTAACCCCCGACTAGCCTCTAGCACAGATACGCAGTATTTT
j_gene: TRBJ1-1; v_gene: TRBV5-6; d_gene: -; abundance: -; CDR3aa: CASSRPGHVPQTGTEAFF; CDR3nt: TGTGCCAGCAGCCGTCCGGGACACGTCCCTCAGACAGGCACTGAAGCTTTCTTT
j_gene: TRBJ2-3; v_gene: TRBV4-1; d_gene: TRBD1; abundance: -; CDR3aa: CASSQESPQGAHTQYF; CDR3nt: TGCGCCAGCAGCCAAGAAAGCCCACAGGGGGCGCATACGCAGTATTTT
j_gene: TRBJ1-2; v_gene: TRBV4-3; d_gene: TRBD1; abundance: -; CDR3aa: CASSQDQTGGVVRNYGYTF; CDR3nt: TGCGCCAGCAGCCAAGATCAAACAGGGGGTGTTGTTCGGAACTATGGCTACACCTTC
j_gene: TRBJ1-2; v_gene: TRBV19; d_gene: -; abundance: -; CDR3aa: CASSVRGNIYGYTF; CDR3nt: TGTGCCAGTAGTGTCCGAGGGAACATCTATGGCTACACCTTC
j_gene: TRBJ2-7; v_gene: TRBV27; d_gene: TRBD1; abundance: -; CDR3aa: CASSRGYSYEQYF; CDR3nt: TGTGCCAGCAGCAGGGGGTATTCCTACGAGCAGTACTTC
j_gene: TRBJ1-6; v_gene: TRBV28; d_gene: TRBD1; abundance: -; CDR3aa: CASRLTRQGAGSPLHF; CDR3nt: TGTGCCAGCAGACTGACCCGACAGGGGGCAGGTTCACCCCTCCACTTT
j_gene: TRBJ2-7; v_gene: TRBV6-1; d_gene: TRBD1; abundance: -; CDR3aa: CASSEMDRRYSYEQYF; CDR3nt: TGTGCCAGCAGTGAAATGGACAGGAGGTACTCCTACGAGCAGTACTTC
j_gene: TRBJ1-1; v_gene: TRBV25-1; d_gene: -; abundance: -; CDR3aa: CASSEGRGTEAFF; CDR3nt: TGTGCCAGCAGTGAAGGTCGGGGGACTGAAGCTTTCTTT
j_gene: TRBJ2-1; v_gene: TRBV18; d_gene: TRBD2; abundance: once; CDR3aa: CASSPPGLAGIEQFF; CDR3nt: TGTGCCAGCTCACCTCCGGGACTAGCTGGGATTGAGCAGTTCTTC
j_gene: TRBJ1-2; v_gene: TRBV4-1; d_gene: TRBD1; abundance: -; CDR3aa: CASSQDTKKTGGVSYGYTF; CDR3nt: TGCGCCAGCAGCCAAGATACCAAAAAGACAGGGGGCGTTAGCTATGGCTACACCTTC
j_gene: TRBJ1-1; v_gene: TRBV5-1; d_gene: -; abundance: -; CDR3aa: CASSLAREEAFF; CDR3nt: TGCGCCAGCAGCTTGGCGAGGGAAGAAGCTTTCTTT
j_gene: TRBJ1-1; v_gene: TRBV5-1; d_gene: TRBD1; abundance: -; CDR3aa: CASSKGQGNTEAFF; CDR3nt: TGCGCCAGCAGCAAGGGACAGGGGAACACTGAAGCTTTCTTT
j_gene: TRBJ2-1; v_gene: TRBV29-1; d_gene: -; abundance: -; CDR3aa: CSAGAETYNEQFF; CDR3nt: TGCAGCGCAGGGGCGGAGACCTACAATGAGCAGTTCTTC
j_gene: TRBJ2-5; v_gene: TRBV18; d_gene: TRBD1; abundance: -; CDR3aa: CASSSVPGTGKETQYF; CDR3nt: TGTGCCAGCTCGTCGGTACCCGGGACAGGGAAAGAGACCCAGTACTTC
j_gene: TRBJ1-1; v_gene: TRBV6-1; d_gene: -; abundance: -; CDR3aa: CASSEFGEAQAFF; CDR3nt: TGTGCCAGCAGTGAATTTGGCGAGGCACAAGCTTTCTTT
j_gene: TRBJ1-1; v_gene: TRBV4-1; d_gene: TRBD1; abundance: -; CDR3aa: CASSQPDRDGSAFF; CDR3nt: TGCGCCAGCAGCCAGCCCGACAGGGACGGGTCAGCTTTCTTT
j_gene: TRBJ1-5; v_gene: TRBV10-1; d_gene: -; abundance: -; CDR3aa: CASSPSGNQPQHF; CDR3nt: TGCGCCAGCAGTCCTTCCGGCAATCAGCCCCAGCATTTT
j_gene: TRBJ1-2; v_gene: TRBV5-4; d_gene: -; abundance: once; CDR3aa: CASRLGGRENYGYTF; CDR3nt: TGTGCCAGCAGGTTGGGGGGACGGGAGAACTATGGCTACACCTTC
j_gene: TRBJ2-1; v_gene: TRBV6-1; d_gene: TRBD1; abundance: few; CDR3aa: CASSEAGTGYNEQFF; CDR3nt: TGTGCCAGCAGTGAAGCCGGGACAGGGTACAATGAGCAGTTCTTC
j_gene: TRBJ2-2; v_gene: TRBV15; d_gene: TRBD1; abundance: -; CDR3aa: CATSARQGPNTGELFF; CDR3nt: TGTGCCACCAGCGCCCGACAGGGCCCGAACACCGGGGAGCTGTTTTTT
j_gene: TRBJ2-2; v_gene: TRBV3-1/TRBV3-2; d_gene: TRBD1; abundance: -; CDR3aa: CASSPATGGGTGELFF; CDR3nt: TGTGCCAGCAGCCCCGCGACAGGGGGAGGGACCGGGGAGCTGTTTTTT
j_gene: TRBJ1-2; v_gene: TRBV4-2; d_gene: -; abundance: -; CDR3aa: CASSQDTGSNYGYTF; CDR3nt: TGTGCCAGCAGCCAAGATACAGGGTCTAACTATGGCTACACCTTC
j_gene: TRBJ1-1; v_gene: TRBV5-4; d_gene: -; abundance: -; CDR3aa: CASSLPNAGKSHEAFF; CDR3nt: TGTGCCAGCAGCCTCCCTAATGCAGGGAAGAGCCATGAAGCTTTCTTT
j_gene: TRBJ2-5; v_gene: TRBV7-3; d_gene: TRBD2; abundance: -; CDR3aa: CASSAGEGRETQYF; CDR3nt: TGTGCCAGCAGCGCCGGGGAGGGTCGGGAGACCCAGTACTTC
j_gene: TRBJ2-2; v_gene: TRBV18; d_gene: TRBD1; abundance: -; CDR3aa: CASSPRQGSSGELFF; CDR3nt: TGTGCCAGCTCACCCCGACAGGGGAGTAGCGGGGAGCTGTTTTTT
j_gene: TRBJ1-3; v_gene: TRBV5-1; d_gene: TRBD1; abundance: -; CDR3aa: CASSLGGAGGNTIYF; CDR3nt: TGCGCCAGCAGCCTAGGGGGCGCGGGTGGAAACACCATATATTTT
j_gene: TRBJ2-7; v_gene: TRBV7-2; d_gene: TRBD2; abundance: few; CDR3aa: CASSWGGGTYEQYF; CDR3nt: TGTGCCAGCAGCTGGGGCGGGGGGACCTACGAGCAGTACTTC
j_gene: TRBJ1-4; v_gene: TRBV21-1; d_gene: -; abundance: -; CDR3aa: CASSALAGLGEKLFF; CDR3nt: TGTGCCAGCAGCGCCCTGGCGGGGTTAGGAGAAAAACTGTTTTTT
j_gene: TRBJ2-7; v_gene: TRBV3-1/TRBV3-2; d_gene: -; abundance: -; CDR3aa: CASSPKQGPYEQYF; CDR3nt: TGTGCCAGCAGCCCAAAGCAGGGGCCCTACGAGCAGTACTTC
j_gene: TRBJ2-2; v_gene: TRBV7-3; d_gene: TRBD2; abundance: -; CDR3aa: CASSPRLAGGTGELFF; CDR3nt: TGTGCCAGCAGCCCGAGACTAGCGGGAGGCACCGGGGAGCTGTTTTTT
j_gene: TRBJ2-5; v_gene: TRBV6-6; d_gene: -; abundance: -; CDR3aa: CASIPKRQAGETQYF; CDR3nt: TGTGCCAGCATTCCAAAGAGACAGGCCGGGGAGACCCAGTACTTC